Below, one T cell receptor beta chain is given with its context. Its target is not known. Deep-level settings were used for running the assay. The repertoire was sequenced with immunoSEQ multiplex PCR; TCRdb's copy has only in-frame clones and lacks some. The profile shows a few million clones, just over 90% of them singletons. This entry comes from a study of shared clonotypes between healthy human individuals. Germline V lookup: CDR1 SNHLY, CDR2 FYNNEI. Deletions cut 10 bases from V and 5 bases from J, with 17 bases between. The CDR3 length is 13 residues. Study-level points and caveats: Unshared clonotypes carried lower generation probabilities than those common to all four donors.

The TCR sequence derives from a young man in good health. Some clones in this sample may be carry-over from other donors' samples. Sequencing used naive CD4+ T cells from PBMCs. Specified subset: CD45RA+ positively selected. V and J are TRBV2 and TRBJ2-5; D is ambiguous. As DNA, the CDR3 is TGTGCCACTAAGATTATCCAAAGGGAGACCCAGTACTTC. It codes for CATKIIQRETQYF.